This entry concerns a single TCR beta chain. This specimen comes from a study of cytomegalovirus exposure and HLA in healthy donors. J gave up 1 base and V 5 bases, and 16 bases lay outside the gene matches. This CDR3 spans 18 amino acids. Germline CDR1 reads MNHEY; CDR2 reads SMNVEV (reference sequence). Use of 60 Vbeta and 13 Jbeta primers characterized the PCR. Here immunoSEQ multiplex PCR was the method, and the copy in TCRdb shows in-frame clones only, minus some. The table records approximately 130,000 clones, about 81% of them present only once. The material sequenced was PBMCs. This TCR was recovered from a woman between 45 and 65 years old in good health and CMV-seropositive. The chain uses TRBV27 and TRBJ1-1, with 7 bases aligning to TRBD1. In DNA, the CDR3 is TGTGCCAGCAGTGGGACGACAGGGAGGTGGGGGACGAACACTGAAGCTTTCTTT. Its translation: CASSGTTGRWGTNTEAFF.